Listed below are T cell receptor beta chains from one sample, sequenced in a study of Ad26.COV2.S vaccination and SARS-CoV-2 variants. Produced via immunoSEQ multiplex PCR; TCRdb's table is partial and in-frame only. The sample holds roughly 400,000 clones; about 90% are singletons and the top ten take 1.5% to 2%. This material consisted of peripheral blood, taken in a trial of Ad26.COV2.S vaccine versus placebo. These TCRs come from a person aged 18-65 years who received the Ad26.COV2.S COVID-19 vaccine or a placebo. Each CDR3 is given with its conserved first and last residue. A D gene is named only where the DNA matches it firmly. Clone size is given for some rows only: seen once, a few or many times, or a class if the clone is expanded.

D | J | size | length | V | DNA | CDR3
TRBD2 | TRBJ2-7 | NA | 16 | TRBV3-1/TRBV3-2 | TGTGCCAGCAGCCGGCGGATGACTAGCGGGGTTTACGAGCAGTACTTC | CASSRRMTSGVYEQYF
NA | TRBJ1-2 | NA | 15 | TRBV7-9 | TGTGCCAGCAGCTTGGTTGAGGTGCCTAACTATGGCTACACCTTC | CASSLVEVPNYGYTF
NA | TRBJ1-6 | NA | 15 | TRBV27 | TGTGCCAGCAGTACCGAACCTTACTATAATTCACCCCTCCACTTT | CASSTEPYYNSPLHF
NA | TRBJ1-1 | once | 12 | TRBV5-6 | TGTGCCAGCAGCTCGGACGTTACAGAAGCTTTCTTT | CASSSDVTEAFF
NA | TRBJ2-7 | NA | 13 | TRBV7-9 | TGTGCCAGCAGCTTAGTAGGGGATTACGAGCAGTACTTC | CASSLVGDYEQYF
NA | TRBJ2-5 | NA | 11 | TRBV20-1 | TGCAGTGCTAGAGGGTCGGAGACCCAGTACTTC | CSARGSETQYF
TRBD1 | TRBJ2-1 | NA | 15 | TRBV28 | TGTGCCAGCAGTTCCACAGGGGCTCCCTACAATGAGCAGTTCTTC | CASSSTGAPYNEQFF
TRBD1 | TRBJ1-2 | NA | 17 | TRBV7-9 | TGTGCCAGCAGCTTAGTCACTCACAGGGGTTCTTTCGATGGCTACACCTTC | CASSLVTHRGSFDGYTF
NA | TRBJ2-7 | NA | 15 | TRBV19 | TGTGCCAGTAGTTCCGACAGCGTGAGCTCCTACGAGCAGTACTTC | CASSSDSVSSYEQYF
TRBD1 | TRBJ1-1 | once | 17 | TRBV6-2/TRBV6-3 | TGTGCCAGCAGTTACTTCCCCGGACAGGGGCCGAACACTGAAGCTTTCTTT | CASSYFPGQGPNTEAFF
NA | TRBJ2-2 | NA | 15 | TRBV25-1 | TGTGCCAGCAGTGAAATGAGGAGGGGCACCGGGGAGCTGTTTTTT | CASSEMRRGTGELFF
NA | TRBJ2-5 | once | 14 | TRBV6-2/TRBV6-3 | TGTGCCAGCAGTCTCCCCGGGTTGGAAGAGACCCAGTACTTC | CASSLPGLEETQYF